This TCR beta chain appears in the sequencing data of a study of blood T cell repertoires in COVID-19. Across the whole study: Samples representing acute and convalescent COVID-19 were sourced from the United States, Italy and Spain. Sample material is recorded as cDNA or gDNA derived from T cells, B-cell-depleted T cells, or PBMCs.

Study processing details: Amplification with reference gene primers provided the estimates of nucleated cell counts. Assay used: immunoSEQ multiplex PCR; TCRdb lists only in-frame clones, some missing. V and J calls and clone size are as listed in that table; D and trimming were resolved from the DNA. The sample yields around 120,000 clones, roughly 79% seen once. Germline CDR1 MGHRA, CDR2 YSYEKL. The CDR3 runs to 18 residues. V trimming: 2 bases; J trimming: 2 bases; junction bases outside the gene matches: 10. The gene calls are TRBV4-1 and TRBJ2-4; 9 nucleotides line up with TRBD1. The TCR sequence derives from a man aged 65 to 79 with acute or convalescent COVID-19. The sequenced sample was peripheral blood. The CDR3 spells CASSQSDGQGISKNIQYF. The CDR3 DNA reads as TGCGCCAGCAGCCAATCCGACGGACAGGGGATATCCAAAAACATTCAGTACTTC.